This T cell receptor beta chain was sequenced for a study of siplizumab effects on memory and regulatory T cells. Study-level points and caveats: No functional test confirmed suppression by proliferating siplizumab-culture Tregs. The study found naive T cells seemingly more diverse than memory cells and seemingly major alloresponse contributors.

This CDR3 has 13 residues. Per germline, CDR1 LNHDA and CDR2 SQIVND (reference sequence). The germline V and J ends were trimmed by 5 bases and 2 bases, with 7 bases remaining between them. A word on this clone: Its antigen remains unidentified.

Around 10^5 TCR templates per sample were assayed. Only in-frame clones appear in the TCRdb table, and some are missing; sequencing was by immunoSEQ multiplex PCR. The table has roughly 50,000 clones, nearly 98% seen once. Sequencing input: naive CD4+ T cells sorted from blood. The TCR was taken from a human donor in good health. The rearrangement links TRBV19 to TRBJ1-5; D unresolved. The CDR3 region has the DNA TGTGCCAGTAGTCCCTTGCGCAATCAGCCCCAGCATTTT. This codes for CASSPLRNQPQHF.